The clone carrying this T cell receptor beta chain has just a few counts. The antigen is undetermined. The CDR3 contains 13 residues. Per the germline V gene, CDR1 is SGHVS and CDR2 is FNYEAQ. With 4 bases removed from V and 3 bases from J, the gap between germline ends came to 9 bases. The sample belongs to a study of early T cells in non-severe SARS-CoV-2 infection. Background on the study: The sequenced material was bulk RNA from unsorted whole blood, and its chains were unpaired. Broader study findings: Matches to VDJdb favored anti-spike CD8 responses and missed private and CD4 specificities.

Individual cDNA molecules each received unique molecular identifiers attached to them. TCRdb redid the calling of the 5' RACE reads with MiXCR, one entry per CDR3 protein. Here the sample spans under 85,000 distinct CDR3 sequences, about 14% being singletons. The clonotype originates from an adult who was a healthcare worker with PCR-confirmed SARS-CoV-2 infection or an uninfected control (not recorded which). This sequence joins TRBV7-6 and TRBJ1-1; a possible D gene is TRBD1 (6 bases). Sample: whole blood, taken at baseline. Here the CDR3 reads CASSSQGYTEAFF. CDR3 nucleotide sequence: TGTGCCAGCAGCTCGCAGGGGTACACTGAAGCTTTCTTT. The full variable domain, its missing parts supplied by reference TRBV7-6 and TRBJ1-1, is GAGVSQSPRYKVTKRGQDVALRCDPISGHVSLYWYRQALGQGPEFLTYFNYEAQQDKSGLPNDRFSAERPEGSISTLTIQRTEQRDSAMYRCASSSQGYTEAFFGQGTRLTVV.